Presented here are 20 T cell receptor beta chains from one specimen sequenced in a study of T cells after posttransplantation cyclophosphamide. The method was immunoSEQ multiplex PCR; TCRdb's version includes in-frame clones alone and lacks a portion of them. There are 20,000 to 30,000 clones in the sample, none observed a single time. The material sequenced was PBMCs. Receptor source: a woman aged 45-65 years in good health, CMV-negative, and a related stem cell transplant donor.

This clone was detected only a few times. The J gene is TRBJ2-5, the V gene TRBV6-5, with 8 bases matching TRBD2. The trim removed 5 bases at V and 5 bases at J, leaving 4 bases unmatched. The V gene's germline CDR1 is MNHEY and CDR2 SVGAGI. The CDR3 totals 13 residues. Here the CDR3 reads CASSRTSSETQYF. The CDR3 DNA is TGTGCCAGCAGTAGGACTAGCAGCGAGACCCAGTACTTC.

There are many counts of this clone. The chain combines TRBV21-1 with TRBJ1-1; the DNA was not compared with TRBD1, the D call given in the table. TRBV21-1 is recorded as a pseudogene. The CDR3 runs 14 residues. CDR3 DNA: TGTGCCAGAAGGACAGGGTTCTCGAACACTGAAGCTTTCTTT. It codes for CARRTGFSNTEAFF.

The sample holds many counts of this clone. The V gene is TRBV27, the J gene TRBJ1-2, with 7 bases matching TRBD1. Unmatched junction bases numbered 13, after V lost 5 bases and J lost 1 base. CDR1 and CDR2 from the germline V gene are MNHEY and SMNVEV (reference sequence). This CDR3 region has 17 residues. The CDR3 sequence is CASSATLGQLLNYGYTF. The CDR3 region has the DNA TGTGCCAGCAGTGCAACCCTGGGACAGCTTCTTAACTATGGCTACACCTTC.

This clone was observed at least ten times. The gene calls are TRBV27 and TRBJ1-2; 7 bases map to TRBD1. The CDR3 consists of 14 residues. V was clipped by 2 bases and J by 5 bases; unmatched bases: 5. Per germline, CDR1 MNHEY and CDR2 SMNVEV (reference sequence). DNA of the CDR3: TGTGCCAGCAGTTTAGGAAGGGGGCTTTATGGCTACACCTTC. It is translated as CASSLGRGLYGYTF.

The table lists this clone with many counts. The chain is built from TRBV4-3 and TRBJ2-4; D might be TRBD2 (5 bases). Germline CDR1 reads LGHNA; CDR2 reads YSLEER. The CDR3 covers 16 residues. Trimming left V 0 bases short and J 6 bases short, with 15 bases between. The CDR3 DNA follows: TGCGCCAGCAGCCAAGATTTGCCGGGCGCGGGAAACATTCAGTACTTC. This sequence encodes CASSQDLPGAGNIQYF.

In its sample, this clone was seen many times. The rearrangement uses TRBV19 and TRBJ1-2; 12 positions match TRBD1. CDR1 is LNHDA, CDR2 SQIVND, per germline (reference sequence). Trimming removed 9 bases from V and 8 bases from J; junction bases left unmatched: 7. The CDR3 length is 13 residues. The CDR3, as DNA: TGTGCCAGCGGGGACAGGGGGCTTACGGGCTACACCTTC. Amino acid sequence: CASGDRGLTGYTF.

The table lists this clone with many counts. The chain links TRBV5-1 to TRBJ2-7; 8 positions match TRBD1. The germline gives CDR1 SGHRS, CDR2 YFSETQ. The CDR3 has 14 residues. With V trimmed by 0 bases and J by 3 bases, 2 bases remained unmatched. CDR3 sequence reads: CASSLVQGDYEQYF. The CDR3 nucleotides are TGCGCCAGCAGCTTGGTACAGGGGGACTACGAGCAGTACTTC.

In this sample, this clone turned up many times. The V gene is TRBV19, the J gene TRBJ1-2; 7 bases fit TRBD1. The V and J ends lost 9 bases and 4 bases, in that order; junction bases with no gene match: 5. The CDR3 sequence is 12 residues long. Germline V lookup: CDR1 LNHDA, CDR2 SQIVND (reference sequence). The CDR3: CASGQASYGYTF. CDR3 sequence (DNA): TGTGCCAGCGGACAGGCAAGCTATGGCTACACCTTC.

This clone was observed many times. In nucleotides, the CDR3 is TGCAGCGTTGAAATTTTGGGCAGACTAATGAACACTGAAGCTTTCTTT. The encoded protein is CSVEILGRLMNTEAFF. The V call is TRBV29-1, the J call TRBJ1-1; D is ambiguous. Germline lookup yields CDR1 SQVTM and CDR2 ANQGSEA. V was cut by 2 bases and J by 0 bases, with 16 bases left in between. The CDR3 has 16 residues.

In this sample, this clone turned up many times. The chain uses TRBV20-1 and TRBJ2-1, with a tentative D call TRBD2 (5 bases). The CDR3 has 11 amino acids. CDR1 and CDR2 (germline): DFQATT, SNEGSKA (reference sequence). V was clipped by 6 bases and J by 15 bases, with 18 bases between them. The CDR3, as DNA: TGCAGTGCCCAAGAGGATAGGAGGCCGTTCTTC. This gives the protein CSAQEDRRPFF.

The table lists this clone with many counts. The chain recombines TRBV6-4 with TRBJ2-1, with 10 bases lining up with TRBD2. Germline CDR1 is MRHNA and CDR2 is SNTAGT. The CDR3 is 15 residues long. Germline trimming cut 4 bases from V and 6 bases from J; bases unmatched to any gene: 6. The CDR3 loop is CASSASGGASNEQFF. The CDR3 region has the DNA TGTGCCAGCAGTGCAAGCGGGGGGGCTTCCAATGAGCAGTTCTTC.

This clone has ten or more counts. The chain uses TRBV11-2 and TRBJ2-7; 9 bases are a match to TRBD2. In germline, CDR1 is SGHAT, CDR2 FQNNGV. Unmatched junction bases numbered 11, after V lost 5 bases and J lost 6 bases. This CDR3 contains 15 residues. CDR3 loop: CASSPVRGREGEQYF. The CDR3 DNA sequence: TGTGCCAGCAGCCCAGTAAGGGGGCGGGAGGGCGAGCAGTACTTC.

This clone was detected many times. The V and J genes are TRBV6-1 and TRBJ1-5; a possible D gene is TRBD1 (5 bases). CDR3 length equals 15 residues. CDR1 and CDR2 from the germline V gene are MNHNS and SASEGT. Trimming shortened V by 2 bases and J by 1 base, and 9 bases separated the two germline ends. The CDR3: CASSEPRASNQPQHF. The DNA of the CDR3 is TGTGCCAGCAGTGAACCCAGGGCGAGCAATCAGCCCCAGCATTTT.

This clone was counted ten times or more. This rearrangement joins TRBV18 to TRBJ2-7, with TRBD2 matching 7 bases. CDR3 length: 15 amino acids. CDR1 and CDR2 (germline): KGHSH, LQKENI. The trim removed 0 bases at V and 5 bases at J, leaving 7 bases unmatched. The CDR3: CASSPPGQGGNEQYF. The DNA for the CDR3 is TGTGCCAGCTCACCACCGGGGCAGGGAGGGAACGAGCAGTACTTC. Full variable domain (remainder filled in from reference TRBV18 and TRBJ2-7): NAGVMQNPRHLVRRRGQEARLRCSPMKGHSHVYWYRQLPEEGLKFMVYLQKENIIDESGMPKERFSAEFPKEGPSILRIQQVVRGDSAAYFCASSPPGQGGNEQYFGPGTRLTVT.

This clone was seen ten or more times. The sample has other DNA sequences that encode this CDR3 too. The V call is TRBV4-1, the J call TRBJ2-3, with a weak D call TRBD1 (6 bases). Trimming shortened V by 3 bases and J by 2 bases, and 15 bases separated the two germline ends. This CDR3 comprises 16 residues. CDR1 is MGHRA and CDR2 is YSYEKL in the germline V gene. The CDR3 loop is CASSQARLGATDTQYF. CDR3 in DNA: TGCGCCAGCAGCCAGGCTCGCCTGGGGGCCACAGATACGCAGTATTTT.

This clone was counted many times. This chain uses TRBV9 with TRBJ2-3; the match to TRBD2 covers 7 bases. V lost 0 bases and J lost 1; bases outside the gene matches: 2. Looked up from germline, CDR1 is SGDLS and CDR2 is YYNGEE. This CDR3 comprises 15 residues. In nucleotides, the CDR3 is TGTGCCAGCAGCGTAGGAAGCGGGGGCACAGATACGCAGTATTTT. Residues: CASSVGSGGTDTQYF. Full variable domain (missing parts from reference TRBV9 and TRBJ2-3): DSGVTQTPKHLITATGQRVTLRCSPRSGDLSVYWYQQSLDQGLQFLIQYYNGEERAKGNILERFSAQQFPDLHSELNLSSLELGDSALYFCASSVGSGGTDTQYFGPGTRLTVL.

This clone appeared many times. The gene calls are TRBV19 and TRBJ1-5; D remains unclear. Germline assignment: CDR1 LNHDA and CDR2 SQIVND (reference sequence). V was clipped by 1 base and J by 4 bases, with 8 bases between them. This CDR3 is built from 14 residues. CDR3 residues: CASSIVEGNQPQHF. The CDR3 nucleotides read TGTGCCAGTAGTATAGTTGAGGGAAATCAGCCCCAGCATTTT.

This clone was recorded many times. The V and J genes are TRBV7-6 and TRBJ2-1, with 9 bases identical to TRBD2. The CDR3 spans 14 residues. CDR1 is SGHVS, CDR2 FNYEAQ, per germline. V was clipped by 5 bases and J by 6 bases; unmatched bases: 5. The CDR3 loop reads CASSPAGGVNEQFF. The CDR3 nucleotides read TGTGCCAGCAGCCCGGCGGGAGGGGTCAATGAGCAGTTCTTC.

This clone was recorded many times. The sample holds other DNA sequences that translate to the same CDR3. V usage is TRBV5-1 and J usage is TRBJ2-3, with D tentatively TRBD1 or TRBD2 (6 bases each). V lost 8 bases and J 2 bases, leaving 21 bases between the germline ends. Per the germline V gene, CDR1 is SGHRS and CDR2 is YFSETQ. The CDR3 has 16 amino acids. The DNA for the CDR3 is TGCGCCAGTAGCGGAGATCCGGGACATCCCACAGATACGCAGTATTTT. Its translation: CASSGDPGHPTDTQYF.

The sample holds many counts of this clone. The chain couples TRBV7-2 to TRBJ1-1, with TRBD1 matching 7 bases. Trimming cost V 5 bases and J 7 bases; bases outside gene matches: 13. CDR1 and CDR2 (germline): SGHTA, FQGNSA. This CDR3 comprises 15 residues. DNA of the CDR3: TGTGCCAGCAGCCTACTTACAGGGGCGGTCGGTGAAGCTTTCTTT. This sequence encodes CASSLLTGAVGEAFF.